This TCR beta chain emerged from a study of T-cell reconstitution after alpha-beta-depleted transplantation in children. Study-level points and caveats: Approximately two months post-transplant, alpha-beta T cells reportedly originated from several hundred expanded graft clones. T-cell numbers and diversity, one year after transplant, stemmed largely from T cells that were newly produced.

Library preparation (for TCRbeta) was performed with unique molecular identifiers. TCRdb called the PCR reads again in MiXCR, with one record for every CDR3 protein. The sample includes some 190,000 distinct CDR3 sequences, around 10% of them seen just once. For this clonotype: Its antigen is not known.

CDR3 size: 14 residues. Germline CDR1 reads SGHVS; CDR2 reads FQNEAQ. The germline V and J ends were trimmed by 4 bases and 6 bases, with 13 bases remaining between them. This sequence joins TRBV7-8 and TRBJ2-1; D gene ambiguous. The sample here was PBMCs, taken before TCRalphabeta/CD19-depleted stem cell transplant. This sequence was found in a boy aged 2-9 years with acute myeloid leukemia, due to receive a stem cell transplant. The CDR3 bases are TGTGCCAGCAGCTACCAGGTAAAGGGCAATGAGCAGTTCTTC. Translated: CASSYQVKGNEQFF.